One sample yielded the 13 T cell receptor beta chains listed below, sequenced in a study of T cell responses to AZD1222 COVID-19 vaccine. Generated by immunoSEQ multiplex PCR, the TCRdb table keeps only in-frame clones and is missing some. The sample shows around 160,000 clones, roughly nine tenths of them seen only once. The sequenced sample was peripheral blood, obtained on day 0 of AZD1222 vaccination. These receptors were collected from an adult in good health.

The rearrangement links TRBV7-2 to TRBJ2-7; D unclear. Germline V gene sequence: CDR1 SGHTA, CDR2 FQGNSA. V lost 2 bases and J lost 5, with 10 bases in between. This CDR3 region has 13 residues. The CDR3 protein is CASSLTLRDEQYF. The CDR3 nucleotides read TGTGCCAGCAGCTTAACACTAAGGGACGAGCAGTACTTC.

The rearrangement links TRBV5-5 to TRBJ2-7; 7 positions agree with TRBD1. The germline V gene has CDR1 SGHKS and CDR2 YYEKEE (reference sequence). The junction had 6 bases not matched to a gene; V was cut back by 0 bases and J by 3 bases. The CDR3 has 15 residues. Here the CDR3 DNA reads TGTGCCAGCAGCTTGGGAGGGACAGAAAACTACGAGCAGTACTTC. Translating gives CASSLGGTENYEQYF.

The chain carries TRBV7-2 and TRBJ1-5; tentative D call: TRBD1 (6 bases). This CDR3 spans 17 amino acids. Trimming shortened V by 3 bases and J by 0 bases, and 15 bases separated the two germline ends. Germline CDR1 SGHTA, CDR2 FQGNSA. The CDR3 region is CASSFPSGGSSNQPQHF. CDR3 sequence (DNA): TGTGCCAGCAGCTTCCCCTCCGGGGGCTCTAGCAATCAGCCCCAGCATTTT.

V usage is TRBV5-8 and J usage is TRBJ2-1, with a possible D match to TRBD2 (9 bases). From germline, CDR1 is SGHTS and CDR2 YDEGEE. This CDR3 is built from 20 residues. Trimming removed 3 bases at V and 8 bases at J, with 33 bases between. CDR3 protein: CASSSDRVRAGLASLHEQFF. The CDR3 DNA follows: TGTGCCAGCAGCTCGGACAGGGTAAGAGCGGGACTAGCTTCCCTCCATGAGCAGTTCTTC.

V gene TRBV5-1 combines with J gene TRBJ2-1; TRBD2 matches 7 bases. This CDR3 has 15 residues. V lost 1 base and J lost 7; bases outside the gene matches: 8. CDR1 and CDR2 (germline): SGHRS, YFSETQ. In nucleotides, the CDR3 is TGCGCCAGCAGCTTGTATCGCGGGAGCGAGAATGAGCAGTTCTTC. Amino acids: CASSLYRGSENEQFF.

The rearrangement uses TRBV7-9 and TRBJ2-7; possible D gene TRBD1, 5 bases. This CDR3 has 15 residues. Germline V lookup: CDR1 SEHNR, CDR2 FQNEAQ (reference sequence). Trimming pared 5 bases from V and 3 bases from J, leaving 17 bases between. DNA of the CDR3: TGTGCCAGCAGCGCACAGGAATACATCCTCTACGAGCAGTACTTC. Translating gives CASSAQEYILYEQYF.

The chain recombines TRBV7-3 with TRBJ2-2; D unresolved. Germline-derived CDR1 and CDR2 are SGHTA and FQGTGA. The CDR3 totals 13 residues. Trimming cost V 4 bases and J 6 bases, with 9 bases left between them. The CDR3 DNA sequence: TGTGCCAGCAGCTCCATAGGGCCCGGGGAGCTGTTTTTT. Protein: CASSSIGPGELFF.

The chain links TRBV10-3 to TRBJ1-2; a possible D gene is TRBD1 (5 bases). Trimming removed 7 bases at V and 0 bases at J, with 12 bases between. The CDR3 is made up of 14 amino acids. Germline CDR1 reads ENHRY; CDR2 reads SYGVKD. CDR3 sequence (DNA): TGTGCCATCACCCCCAGGGACGCTAACTATGGCTACACCTTC. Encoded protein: CAITPRDANYGYTF.

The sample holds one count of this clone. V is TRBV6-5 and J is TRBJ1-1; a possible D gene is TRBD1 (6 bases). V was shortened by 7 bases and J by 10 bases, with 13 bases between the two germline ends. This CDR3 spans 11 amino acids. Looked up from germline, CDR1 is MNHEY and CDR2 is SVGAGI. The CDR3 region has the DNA TGTGCCAGCATCAACAGGGTGGGAGCTTTCTTT. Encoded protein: CASINRVGAFF.

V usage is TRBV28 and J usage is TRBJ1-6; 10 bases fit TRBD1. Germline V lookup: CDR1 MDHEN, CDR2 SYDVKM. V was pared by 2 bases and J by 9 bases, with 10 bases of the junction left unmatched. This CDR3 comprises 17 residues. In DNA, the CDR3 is TGTGCCAGCAGTTTAAACCCGGGACAGGGGAATAGTTCACCCCTCCACTTT. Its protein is CASSLNPGQGNSSPLHF.

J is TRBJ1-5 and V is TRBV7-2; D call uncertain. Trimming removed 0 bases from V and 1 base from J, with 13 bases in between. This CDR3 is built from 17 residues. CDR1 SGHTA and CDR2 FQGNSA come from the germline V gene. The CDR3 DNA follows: TGTGCCAGCAGCTTAGCCGCGCTGGCAGGCAGCAATCAGCCCCAGCATTTT. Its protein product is CASSLAALAGSNQPQHF.

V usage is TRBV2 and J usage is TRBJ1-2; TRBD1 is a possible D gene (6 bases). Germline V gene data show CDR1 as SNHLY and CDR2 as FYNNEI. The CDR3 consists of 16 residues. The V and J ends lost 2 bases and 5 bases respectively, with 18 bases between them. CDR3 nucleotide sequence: TGTGCCAGCAGTGAATTAGGGGGGGGAGCTCTATATGGCTACACCTTC. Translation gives CASSELGGGALYGYTF.

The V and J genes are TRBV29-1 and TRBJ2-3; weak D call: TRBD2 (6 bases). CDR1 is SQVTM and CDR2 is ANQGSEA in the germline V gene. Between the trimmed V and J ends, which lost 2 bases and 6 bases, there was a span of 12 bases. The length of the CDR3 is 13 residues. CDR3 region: CSVERPGRDTQYF. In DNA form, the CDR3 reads TGCAGCGTTGAAAGGCCGGGGAGGGATACGCAGTATTTT.